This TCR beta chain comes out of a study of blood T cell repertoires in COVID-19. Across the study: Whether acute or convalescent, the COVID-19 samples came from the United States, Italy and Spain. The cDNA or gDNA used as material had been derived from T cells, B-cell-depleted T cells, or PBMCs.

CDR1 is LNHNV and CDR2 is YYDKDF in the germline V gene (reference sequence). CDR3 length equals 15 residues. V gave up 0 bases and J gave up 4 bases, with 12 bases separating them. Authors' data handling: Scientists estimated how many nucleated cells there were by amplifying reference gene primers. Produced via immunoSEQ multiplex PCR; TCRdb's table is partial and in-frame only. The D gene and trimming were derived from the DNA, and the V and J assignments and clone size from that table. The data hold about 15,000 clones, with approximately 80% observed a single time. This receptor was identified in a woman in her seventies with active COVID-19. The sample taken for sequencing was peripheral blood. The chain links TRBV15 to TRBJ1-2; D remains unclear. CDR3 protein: CATSRDQEVLYGYTF. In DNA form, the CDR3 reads TGTGCCACCAGCAGAGATCAGGAGGTTCTCTATGGCTACACCTTC. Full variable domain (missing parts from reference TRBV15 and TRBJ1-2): DAMVIQNPRYQVTQFGKPVTLSCSQTLNHNVMYWYQQKSSQAPKLLFHYYDKDFNNEADTPDNFQSRRPNTSFCFLDIRSPGLGDTAMYLCATSRDQEVLYGYTFGSGTRLTVV.